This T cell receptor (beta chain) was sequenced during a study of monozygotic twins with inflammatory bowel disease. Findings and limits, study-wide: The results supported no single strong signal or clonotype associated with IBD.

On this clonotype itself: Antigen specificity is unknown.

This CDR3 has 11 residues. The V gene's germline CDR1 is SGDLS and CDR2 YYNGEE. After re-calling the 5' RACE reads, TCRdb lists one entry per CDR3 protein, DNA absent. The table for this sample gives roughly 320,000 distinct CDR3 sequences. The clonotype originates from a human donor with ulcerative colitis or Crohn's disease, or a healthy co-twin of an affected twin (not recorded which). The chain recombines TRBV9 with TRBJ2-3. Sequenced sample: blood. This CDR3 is CASSVEGTQYF.